These 16 T cell receptor beta chains share one sample of origin, sequenced in a study of T cells in Graves' hyperthyroidism and ophthalmopathy. The CDR3 regions of TCR beta were amplified from RNA transcripts. The HTBI primer set drove a first-round RT-PCR of the TCR CDR3. TCRdb itself ran the multiplex PCR reads through MiXCR, one entry per CDR3 protein. The sample contains roughly 200,000 distinct CDR3 sequences, about 16% of which appear only once. Sequences were obtained from blood. The receptors were sampled from a man aged 40-50 years with Graves' hyperthyroidism.

This clonotype was detected many times. The chain links TRBV20-1 to TRBJ1-1; no firm D call. CDR1 is DFQATT, CDR2 SNEGSKA, per germline (reference sequence). CDR3 length: 13 residues. Trimming removed 3 bases from V and 8 bases from J, with 16 bases in between. The DNA of the CDR3 is TGCAGTGCTAGCGGCCAGGTGCGGGCAGAAGCTTTCTTT. Its translation: CSASGQVRAEAFF.

The gene calls are TRBV9 and TRBJ2-1; D gene unclear. V lost 4 bases, J lost 2 bases, and 16 bases lay in between. CDR1 and CDR2 from the germline V gene are SGDLS and YYNGEE. This CDR3 region has 16 residues. CDR3 coding DNA: TGTGCCAGCAGCTCAATGGCAAAGGAACCCTACAATGAGCAGTTCTTC. Translated: CASSSMAKEPYNEQFF.

Ten or more counts support this clonotype. The V and J genes are TRBV18 and TRBJ2-7, with 12 bases fitting TRBD1. This CDR3 comprises 15 residues. Unmatched junction bases numbered 5, after V lost 5 bases and J lost 3 bases. The germline gives CDR1 KGHSH, CDR2 LQKENI. The CDR3 loop is CASSAGTGGHYEQYF. The CDR3 coding sequence is TGTGCCAGCTCAGCCGGGACAGGGGGCCACTACGAGCAGTACTTC.

About this clonotype: This clone may be a read error of a much larger clone one base away. The V and J genes are TRBV11-2 and TRBJ2-2, with D unclear. CDR1 SGHAT and CDR2 FQNNGV come from the germline V gene. This CDR3 has 12 residues. Trimming left V 1 base short and J 8 bases short, with 5 bases between. The CDR3 here is CASSLVIGELFF. The CDR3 nucleotides are TGTGCCAGCAGCTTAGTGATAGGGGAGCTGTTTTTT.

This clonotype appeared many times. The rearrangement uses TRBV10-3 and TRBJ1-5; tentatively, D is TRBD1 (6 bases). Between the trimmed V and J ends, which lost 6 bases and 7 bases, there was a span of 22 bases. The CDR3 is made up of 16 amino acids. Germline lookup yields CDR1 ENHRY and CDR2 SYGVKD. Here the CDR3 reads CAIRETLGQTIQPQHF. CDR3 coding DNA: TGTGCCATCAGAGAAACGCTAGGACAGACGATACAGCCCCAGCATTTT.

This clonotype has only a few counts. The chain couples TRBV29-1 to TRBJ2-3; TRBD1 matches at 7 bases. The germline CDR1 and CDR2 sequences are SQVTM and ANQGSEA. V was pared by 8 bases and J by 4 bases, with 12 bases of the junction left unmatched. The CDR3 covers 14 residues. Written as DNA, the CDR3 is TGCAGCTCCCGCAGAAGGGGGCGGCCAGATACGCAGTATTTT. It yields the protein CSSRRRGRPDTQYF.

The chain recombines TRBV7-9 with TRBJ2-3; D uncertain. Germline assignment: CDR1 SEHNR and CDR2 FQNEAQ (reference sequence). Deletions cut 6 bases from V and 2 bases from J, with 9 bases between. The CDR3 has 13 amino acids. CDR3 protein: CASSEDNTDTQYF. CDR3 nucleotide sequence: TGTGCCAGCAGTGAAGACAACACAGATACGCAGTATTTT.

In its sample, this clonotype was seen many times. The chain couples TRBV7-3 to TRBJ2-2; 7 nucleotides line up with TRBD2. The CDR3 is made up of 14 amino acids. V lost 1 base to trimming and J lost 4 bases; unmatched junction nucleotides: 0. Germline CDR1 is SGHTA and CDR2 is FQGTGA. Here the CDR3 DNA reads TGTGCCAGCAGCTTAAGACTAGCCACCGGGGAGCTGTTTTTT. Its translation is CASSLRLATGELFF.

V gene TRBV20-1 combines with J gene TRBJ2-5, with D possibly being TRBD2 (6 bases). Trimming took 0 bases from V and 2 from J, leaving 13 bases between them. The CDR3 is 15 residues long. CDR1 is DFQATT, CDR2 SNEGSKA, per germline (reference sequence). The CDR3 spells CSAREPRDEQETQYF. The CDR3 DNA reads TGCAGTGCTAGAGAACCGCGGGACGAGCAAGAGACCCAGTACTTC.

The chain employs TRBV19 and TRBJ2-7; TRBD1 aligns across 10 bases. The CDR3 length is 13 residues. V dropped 10 bases and J dropped 5; count of bases not matched to a gene: 8. Germline-derived CDR1 and CDR2 are LNHDA and SQIVND (reference sequence). CDR3 nucleotides: TGTGCCACAGGACAGGGGGTGAAAAACGAGCAGTACTTC. This encodes CATGQGVKNEQYF.

This chain links TRBV19 with TRBJ2-7; tentatively, D is TRBD1 (6 bases). Germline loops: CDR1 LNHDA, CDR2 SQIVND (reference sequence). Trimming cost V 4 bases and J 6 bases, with 16 bases left between them. There are 14 residues in the CDR3. The CDR3 region has the DNA TGTGCCAGTAGTACCTCTTGGACAGCACTCGAGCAGTACTTC. Translation gives CASSTSWTALEQYF.

This clonotype was seen at least ten times. CDR3 sequence (DNA): TGTGCCAGCAGCTATGACGGACAGGGCGTGCAGTACTTC. Amino acids: CASSYDGQGVQYF. The rearrangement uses TRBV11-3 and TRBJ2-7; 8 bases match TRBD1. Per the germline V gene, CDR1 is SGHNT and CDR2 is YENEEA. With V trimmed by 4 bases and J by 9 bases, 8 bases remained unmatched. The CDR3 spans 13 residues.

V is TRBV20-1 and J is TRBJ1-5, with 9 positions matching TRBD1. Trimming at V came to 1 base and at J to 7 bases, leaving 8 bases not matched to a gene. This CDR3 contains 15 residues. Germline-derived CDR1 and CDR2 are DFQATT and SNEGSKA (reference sequence). The chain's CDR3 is CSARGPGQGLQPQHF. CDR3 sequence (DNA): TGCAGTGCTAGAGGACCGGGACAGGGCTTGCAGCCCCAGCATTTT.

V and J are TRBV12-3 or TRBV12-4 and TRBJ2-7; D might be TRBD1 (5 bases). CDR3 length: 14 residues. Trimming shortened V by 2 bases and J by 6 bases, and 14 bases separated the two germline ends. The DNA for the CDR3 is TGTGCCAGCAGTTTAAAAGCAGGGTGGGGCGAGCAGTACTTC. It specifies CASSLKAGWGEQYF.

In this sample, this clonotype turned up many times. This sequence joins TRBV7-2 and TRBJ1-1, with 12 bases matching TRBD1. This CDR3 contains 16 residues. The germline V gene encodes CDR1 SGHTA and CDR2 FQGNSA. V was clipped by 3 bases and J by 1 base; unmatched bases: 3. The CDR3 spells CASSFPGQGANTEAFF. The CDR3 nucleotides read TGTGCCAGCAGCTTTCCGGGACAGGGGGCGAACACTGAAGCTTTCTTT.

In its sample, this clonotype was seen many times. The chain carries TRBV7-6 and TRBJ1-1; tentatively, D is TRBD1 (6 bases). CDR3 length equals 18 residues. From germline, CDR1 is SGHVS and CDR2 FNYEAQ. V lost 5 bases and J lost 0, with 22 bases in between. The CDR3 region has the DNA TGTGCCAGCAGCCCCTGGATCCGACAGGAGATAATGAACACTGAAGCTTTCTTT. It is translated as CASSPWIRQEIMNTEAFF.